This TCR beta chain was captured by sequencing in a study of a mutant IDH1 vaccine in newly diagnosed glioma. This clone was counted a few times. What it binds is not known. The repertoire was sequenced with immunoSEQ multiplex PCR; TCRdb's copy has only in-frame clones and lacks some. The data hold around 31,000 clones, with approximately 50% observed a single time. Time point reported: week 5, during vaccination. What each vaccine dose contained was 300 ug of mutant IDH1 20-mer peptide, accompanied by topical imiquimod. The CDR3 is 17 amino acids. Germline lookup yields CDR1 MNHEY and CDR2 SMNVEV (reference sequence). Trimming took 2 bases from V and 3 from J; bases not matched to a gene: 8.

The receptor comes from a woman aged 18-35 years with glioma. The sequencing here drew on PBMCs, taken from a glioma patient whose treatment included an IDH1 peptide vaccine. The chain recombines TRBV27 with TRBJ2-1, with 9 bases lining up with TRBD2. The CDR3 sequence: CASSLLAGPSVYNEQFF. CDR3 in DNA: TGTGCCAGCAGTTTACTAGCGGGACCCTCAGTCTACAATGAGCAGTTCTTC.